A single sample is the source of the 30 T cell receptor beta chains below, sequenced in a study of blood T cell repertoires in COVID-19. The assay was immunoSEQ multiplex PCR, and TCRdb's table has in-frame clones only and misses some. The data show around 340,000 clones, 80% to 90% seen once. Sequencing used PBMCs or T cells enriched from blood (not recorded which). These receptors all stem from a middle-aged woman with acute COVID-19.

The chain employs TRBV2 and TRBJ2-2; a weak D match, TRBD2 (6 bases). The germline V gene has CDR1 SNHLY and CDR2 FYNNEI. The CDR3 length is 15 residues. Trimming pared 7 bases from V and 4 bases from J, leaving 16 bases between. As DNA, the CDR3 is TGTGCCAGCAAAAGGGAGGAGTGGAGCACCGGGGAGCTGTTTTTT. Translating gives CASKREEWSTGELFF.

The CDR3 DNA follows: TGCGCCAGGAACTGGGGGGGGCTCTGGGAGACCCAGTACTTC. As protein: CARNWGGLWETQYF. This chain links TRBV10-1 with TRBJ2-5, with D perhaps matching TRBD2 (7 bases). The germline V and J ends were trimmed by 9 bases and 5 bases, with 19 bases remaining between them. Germline values: CDR1 WNHNN, CDR2 SYGVQD (reference sequence). This CDR3 contains 14 residues.

The chain uses TRBV5-1 and TRBJ1-2, with D perhaps matching TRBD1 (5 bases). CDR1 and CDR2 (germline): SGHRS, YFSETQ. The CDR3 is made up of 14 amino acids. V gave up 0 bases and J gave up 6 bases, with 12 bases separating them. CDR3 amino acids: CASSLGQGVDGYTF. The CDR3 DNA reads as TGCGCCAGCAGCTTGGGGCAGGGTGTAGATGGCTACACCTTC.

The rearrangement uses TRBV27 and TRBJ1-4; TRBD1 might be the D (5 bases). V dropped 2 bases and J dropped 8 bases, with 12 bases sitting between them. CDR1 and CDR2 (germline): MNHEY, SMNVEV (reference sequence). The CDR3 covers 14 residues. As DNA, the CDR3 is TGTGCCAGCAGTTTAGGGGGGAAGCTCGAAAAACTGTTTTTT. It codes for CASSLGGKLEKLFF.

The V gene is TRBV5-4, the J gene TRBJ1-1, with a weak D call TRBD1 (6 bases). V lost 0 bases and J lost 3, with 12 bases in between. The germline V gene encodes CDR1 SGHNT and CDR2 YYREEE (reference sequence). The CDR3 has 15 residues. The CDR3 here is CASSLDRGFDTEAFF. The CDR3 DNA reads as TGTGCCAGCAGCTTGGATAGGGGGTTTGACACTGAAGCTTTCTTT.

In this sample, this clone turned up once. This chain links TRBV20-1 with TRBJ2-7; 7 bases align to TRBD2. CDR3 length: 14 amino acids. Germline CDR1 DFQATT, CDR2 SNEGSKA (reference sequence). The V segment lost 3 bases and the J segment 8 bases; nucleotides outside the gene matches: 13. In nucleotides, the CDR3 is TGCAGTGCTAGTCGCCCTAGCGGACCCCGCCAGCAGTACTTC. Amino acid sequence: CSASRPSGPRQQYF.

The chain couples TRBV20-1 to TRBJ1-5; D is ambiguous. Germline CDR1 reads DFQATT; CDR2 reads SNEGSKA (reference sequence). This CDR3 spans 14 amino acids. Trimming pared 3 bases from V and 1 base from J, leaving 10 bases between. In DNA form, the CDR3 reads TGCAGTGCTAGTGTGGGAGGAAGCAATCAGCCCCAGCATTTT. It encodes CSASVGGSNQPQHF.

The J gene is TRBJ2-3, the V gene TRBV5-1; D might be TRBD1 (5 bases). This CDR3 is 15 amino acids long. Germline lookup yields CDR1 SGHRS and CDR2 YFSETQ. V lost 2 bases and J lost 1, with 11 bases in between. The CDR3 nucleotides read TGCGCCAGCAGCTTCCAGGGTTTAGGCACAGATACGCAGTATTTT. Protein product: CASSFQGLGTDTQYF.

The rearrangement joins TRBV27 to TRBJ2-1; perhaps TRBD2 as D (6 bases). CDR1 is MNHEY, CDR2 SMNVEV, per germline (reference sequence). V was pared by 2 bases and J by 0 bases, with 20 bases between. The CDR3 has 19 residues. CDR3 loop: CASSLRSGSRLSSYNEQFF. CDR3 in DNA: TGTGCCAGCAGTTTACGTTCCGGGAGTCGGCTCAGCTCCTACAATGAGCAGTTCTTC.

The chain links TRBV2 to TRBJ1-2; possible D gene TRBD1, 6 bases. V lost 7 bases, J lost 7 bases, and 22 bases lay in between. From germline, CDR1 is SNHLY and CDR2 FYNNEI. The CDR3 runs to 15 residues. CDR3 sequence (DNA): TGTGCCAGCACTTTGGACAGTCCCCGGCAATCTGGCTACACCTTC. As protein: CASTLDSPRQSGYTF.

The chain links TRBV7-8 to TRBJ2-3, with TRBD1 as a possible D gene (6 bases). The CDR3 loop spans 14 amino acids. V lost 5 bases and J lost 0, with 9 bases in between. Germline CDR1 is SGHVS and CDR2 is FQNEAQ. The CDR3 coding sequence is TGTGCCAGCAGCCCGACAGGCAGCACAGATACGCAGTATTTT. Translating it yields CASSPTGSTDTQYF. The full variable domain, rest sourced from reference TRBV7-8 and TRBJ2-3, is GAGVSQSPRYKVAKRGQDVALRCDPISGHVSLFWYQQALGQGPEFLTYFQNEAQLDKSGLPSDRFFAERPEGSVSTLKIQRTQQEDSAVYLCASSPTGSTDTQYFGPGTRLTVL.

This chain uses TRBV5-1 with TRBJ1-4, with 12 bases fitting TRBD1. Trimming at V came to 4 bases and at J to 7 bases, leaving 11 bases not matched to a gene. Germline loops: CDR1 SGHRS, CDR2 YFSETQ. The CDR3 is 17 residues long. The CDR3 DNA is TGCGCCAGCAGCACAACCGGGACAGGGGGCCGGGGTGAAAAACTGTTTTTT. This encodes CASSTTGTGGRGEKLFF.

V usage is TRBV29-1 and J usage is TRBJ2-3; TRBD1 is a possible D gene (5 bases). The CDR3 is 13 residues long. Germline CDR1 and CDR2: SQVTM and ANQGSEA. The germline V and J ends were trimmed by 4 bases and 0 bases, with 8 bases remaining between them. The CDR3 is CSVGKGSTDTQYF. CDR3 DNA sequence: TGCAGCGTTGGGAAGGGGAGCACAGATACGCAGTATTTT.

The rearrangement links TRBV7-9 to TRBJ2-3; perhaps TRBD2 as D (6 bases). The ends were cut back, 1 base at V and 1 base at J, with 12 bases in the middle. This CDR3 contains 16 residues. Looked up from germline, CDR1 is SEHNR and CDR2 is FQNEAQ (reference sequence). CDR3 amino acids: CASSLVGGLRTDTQYF. CDR3 bases: TGTGCCAGCAGCTTAGTCGGGGGTTTACGCACAGATACGCAGTATTTT.

J is TRBJ1-2 and V is TRBV27; possibly TRBD1 for D (5 bases). The germline CDR1 and CDR2 sequences are MNHEY and SMNVEV (reference sequence). The CDR3 sequence is 13 residues long. V was cut by 6 bases and J by 5 bases, with 13 bases left in between. CDR3: CASSPGGVYGYTF. CDR3 bases: TGTGCCAGCAGCCCCGGGGGGGTTTATGGCTACACCTTC.

The chain is built from TRBV3-1 (or the pseudogene TRBV3-2) and TRBJ2-5; perhaps TRBD2 as D (5 bases). Germline V gives CDR1 LGHDT, CDR2 YNNKEL (reference sequence). The CDR3 loop spans 14 amino acids. The ends were cut back, 1 base at V and 3 bases at J, with 9 bases in the middle. CDR3 region: CASSQAAGEETQYF. In DNA, the CDR3 is TGTGCCAGCAGCCAAGCTGCCGGGGAAGAGACCCAGTACTTC.

This chain connects TRBV28 to TRBJ1-2; D might be TRBD1 (6 bases). The CDR3 runs 17 residues. Trimming cost V 3 bases and J 6 bases, with 23 bases left between them. From germline, CDR1 is MDHEN and CDR2 SYDVKM. The CDR3 spells CASSLITGLPKGDGYTF. The CDR3 nucleotides read TGTGCCAGCAGTTTGATAACGGGATTACCGAAGGGGGATGGCTACACCTTC.

The V and J genes are TRBV2 and TRBJ1-5, with 10 bases identical to TRBD1. V dropped 8 bases and J dropped 7; count of bases not matched to a gene: 17. In germline, CDR1 is SNHLY, CDR2 FYNNEI. The CDR3 spans 17 residues. CDR3 DNA sequence: TGTGCCAGCGATAAAGGACCGGGACAGGGGTTTCGACAGCCCCAGCATTTT. Translated, it gives CASDKGPGQGFRQPQHF.

The chain uses TRBV4-2 and TRBJ2-7; D possibly corresponds to TRBD2 (5 bases). Germline assignment: CDR1 LGHNA and CDR2 YNFKEQ. The CDR3 sequence is 13 residues long. The germline V and J ends were trimmed by 4 bases and 6 bases, with 13 bases remaining between them. The chain's CDR3 is CASSPRGASEQYF. The CDR3 DNA sequence: TGTGCCAGCAGCCCTCGGGGAGCAAGCGAGCAGTACTTC.

V is TRBV7-9 and J is TRBJ1-1; tentative D call: TRBD1 (6 bases). CDR1 and CDR2 from the germline V gene are SEHNR and FQNEAQ (reference sequence). The CDR3 consists of 14 residues. Between the trimmed V and J ends, which lost 2 bases and 3 bases, there was a span of 10 bases. The chain's CDR3 is CASSLTGTYTEAFF. The DNA for the CDR3 is TGTGCCAGCAGCTTAACAGGGACCTACACTGAAGCTTTCTTT. The complete variable domain, with remaining parts taken from reference TRBV7-9 and TRBJ1-1, reads DTGVSQNPRHKITKRGQNVTFRCDPISEHNRLYWYRQTLGQGPEFLTYFQNEAQLEKSRLLSDRFSAERPKGSFSTLEIQRTEQGDSAMYLCASSLTGTYTEAFFGQGTRLTVV.

The chain uses TRBV7-8 and TRBJ2-7, with TRBD1 as a possible D gene (6 bases). Looked up from germline, CDR1 is SGHVS and CDR2 is FQNEAQ. This CDR3 is 13 amino acids long. The V gene lost 5 bases and the J gene lost 4 bases, with 12 bases spanning the gap. CDR3 in DNA: TGTGCCAGCAGCCGCGGACAGCAGTACGAGCAGTACTTC. Protein sequence: CASSRGQQYEQYF.

The rearrangement uses TRBV10-3 and TRBJ1-1, with D perhaps matching TRBD1 (5 bases). Germline CDR1 and CDR2: ENHRY and SYGVKD. V was shortened by 10 bases and J by 0 bases, with 12 bases between the two germline ends. The CDR3 loop spans 13 amino acids. This CDR3 reads CATGGGMNTEAFF. The CDR3, as DNA: TGTGCCACCGGGGGAGGCATGAACACTGAAGCTTTCTTT.

The rearrangement links TRBV30 to TRBJ2-1; no definite D call. The CDR3 is 9 residues long. Germline CDR1 is GTSNPN and CDR2 is SVGIG (reference sequence). V was shortened by 8 bases and J by 5 bases, with 4 bases between the two germline ends. Written as DNA, the CDR3 is TGTGCCCCAGACAATGAGCAGTTCTTC. Translating gives CAPDNEQFF.

The rearrangement joins TRBV19 to TRBJ1-5, with TRBD1 matching over 8 bases. V lost 6 bases, J lost 0 bases, and 10 bases stayed unmatched. The CDR3 spans 17 residues. The germline CDR1 and CDR2 sequences are LNHDA and SQIVND (reference sequence). For the CDR3, the DNA is TGTGCCAGTAGGGACAGGGTGGGGAGGTATAGCAATCAGCCCCAGCATTTT. Protein product: CASRDRVGRYSNQPQHF.

The genes are TRBV9 and TRBJ1-3, with 8 bases fitting TRBD1. From germline, CDR1 is SGDLS and CDR2 YYNGEE. CDR3 length equals 15 residues. J was trimmed by 7 bases and V by 3 bases; bases with no gene match: 9. CDR3 region: CASSARGLSENTIYF. The CDR3 DNA is TGTGCCAGCAGCGCCAGGGGGCTTTCGGAGAACACCATATATTTT.

This chain joins TRBV2 and TRBJ1-5, with 9 bases fitting TRBD1. This CDR3 is built from 14 residues. Germline CDR1 and CDR2: SNHLY and FYNNEI. Losses at the gene ends were 5 bases for V and 5 bases for J; bases not matched to a gene: 4. As DNA, the CDR3 is TGTGCCAGCAGTCGGACAGGGGCGGATCAGCCCCAGCATTTT. Amino acid sequence: CASSRTGADQPQHF.

The CDR3 reads CASNARRGSLNEQFF. In DNA, the CDR3 is TGTGCCAGTAATGCAAGGAGGGGCTCCCTCAATGAGCAGTTCTTC. J is TRBJ2-1 and V is TRBV19, with D perhaps matching TRBD2 (6 bases). CDR3 size: 15 residues. Germline V lookup: CDR1 LNHDA, CDR2 SQIVND (reference sequence). Deletions cut 7 bases from V and 6 bases from J, with 19 bases between. The complete variable domain, with remaining parts taken from reference TRBV19 and TRBJ2-1, reads DGGITQSPKYLFRKEGQNVTLSCEQNLNHDAMYWYRQDPGQGLRLIYYSQIVNDFQKGDIAEGYSVSREKKESFPLTVTSAQKNPTAFYLCASNARRGSLNEQFFGPGTRLTVL.

The V gene is TRBV6-6, the J gene TRBJ2-7; 12 bases align to TRBD1. The CDR3 sequence is 18 residues long. CDR1 MNHNY and CDR2 SVGAGI come from the germline V gene (reference sequence). The trim removed 5 bases at V and 4 bases at J, leaving 15 bases unmatched. The CDR3, as DNA: TGTGCCAGCAGTCGAGTGGTTCCGGGGACAGGGGGCAGTTACGAGCAGTACTTC. This gives the protein CASSRVVPGTGGSYEQYF.

V is TRBV27 and J is TRBJ1-6, with D unresolved. Deletions cut 7 bases from V and 3 bases from J, with 10 bases between. The CDR3 runs to 14 residues. The germline CDR1 and CDR2 sequences are MNHEY and SMNVEV (reference sequence). The CDR3 is CASKRSDYNSPLHF. The CDR3 DNA follows: TGTGCCAGCAAGCGCTCGGACTATAATTCACCCCTCCACTTT.

V and J are TRBV3-1 (or the pseudogene TRBV3-2) and TRBJ2-6; tentatively, D is TRBD2 (6 bases). V was cut by 1 base and J by 0 bases, with 10 bases left in between. Germline-derived CDR1 and CDR2 are LGHDT and YNNKEL (reference sequence). This CDR3 comprises 17 residues. The DNA of the CDR3 is TGTGCCAGCAGCCAAGTTCTAGCGCGCTCTGGGGCCAACGTCCTGACTTTC. This gives the protein CASSQVLARSGANVLTF.